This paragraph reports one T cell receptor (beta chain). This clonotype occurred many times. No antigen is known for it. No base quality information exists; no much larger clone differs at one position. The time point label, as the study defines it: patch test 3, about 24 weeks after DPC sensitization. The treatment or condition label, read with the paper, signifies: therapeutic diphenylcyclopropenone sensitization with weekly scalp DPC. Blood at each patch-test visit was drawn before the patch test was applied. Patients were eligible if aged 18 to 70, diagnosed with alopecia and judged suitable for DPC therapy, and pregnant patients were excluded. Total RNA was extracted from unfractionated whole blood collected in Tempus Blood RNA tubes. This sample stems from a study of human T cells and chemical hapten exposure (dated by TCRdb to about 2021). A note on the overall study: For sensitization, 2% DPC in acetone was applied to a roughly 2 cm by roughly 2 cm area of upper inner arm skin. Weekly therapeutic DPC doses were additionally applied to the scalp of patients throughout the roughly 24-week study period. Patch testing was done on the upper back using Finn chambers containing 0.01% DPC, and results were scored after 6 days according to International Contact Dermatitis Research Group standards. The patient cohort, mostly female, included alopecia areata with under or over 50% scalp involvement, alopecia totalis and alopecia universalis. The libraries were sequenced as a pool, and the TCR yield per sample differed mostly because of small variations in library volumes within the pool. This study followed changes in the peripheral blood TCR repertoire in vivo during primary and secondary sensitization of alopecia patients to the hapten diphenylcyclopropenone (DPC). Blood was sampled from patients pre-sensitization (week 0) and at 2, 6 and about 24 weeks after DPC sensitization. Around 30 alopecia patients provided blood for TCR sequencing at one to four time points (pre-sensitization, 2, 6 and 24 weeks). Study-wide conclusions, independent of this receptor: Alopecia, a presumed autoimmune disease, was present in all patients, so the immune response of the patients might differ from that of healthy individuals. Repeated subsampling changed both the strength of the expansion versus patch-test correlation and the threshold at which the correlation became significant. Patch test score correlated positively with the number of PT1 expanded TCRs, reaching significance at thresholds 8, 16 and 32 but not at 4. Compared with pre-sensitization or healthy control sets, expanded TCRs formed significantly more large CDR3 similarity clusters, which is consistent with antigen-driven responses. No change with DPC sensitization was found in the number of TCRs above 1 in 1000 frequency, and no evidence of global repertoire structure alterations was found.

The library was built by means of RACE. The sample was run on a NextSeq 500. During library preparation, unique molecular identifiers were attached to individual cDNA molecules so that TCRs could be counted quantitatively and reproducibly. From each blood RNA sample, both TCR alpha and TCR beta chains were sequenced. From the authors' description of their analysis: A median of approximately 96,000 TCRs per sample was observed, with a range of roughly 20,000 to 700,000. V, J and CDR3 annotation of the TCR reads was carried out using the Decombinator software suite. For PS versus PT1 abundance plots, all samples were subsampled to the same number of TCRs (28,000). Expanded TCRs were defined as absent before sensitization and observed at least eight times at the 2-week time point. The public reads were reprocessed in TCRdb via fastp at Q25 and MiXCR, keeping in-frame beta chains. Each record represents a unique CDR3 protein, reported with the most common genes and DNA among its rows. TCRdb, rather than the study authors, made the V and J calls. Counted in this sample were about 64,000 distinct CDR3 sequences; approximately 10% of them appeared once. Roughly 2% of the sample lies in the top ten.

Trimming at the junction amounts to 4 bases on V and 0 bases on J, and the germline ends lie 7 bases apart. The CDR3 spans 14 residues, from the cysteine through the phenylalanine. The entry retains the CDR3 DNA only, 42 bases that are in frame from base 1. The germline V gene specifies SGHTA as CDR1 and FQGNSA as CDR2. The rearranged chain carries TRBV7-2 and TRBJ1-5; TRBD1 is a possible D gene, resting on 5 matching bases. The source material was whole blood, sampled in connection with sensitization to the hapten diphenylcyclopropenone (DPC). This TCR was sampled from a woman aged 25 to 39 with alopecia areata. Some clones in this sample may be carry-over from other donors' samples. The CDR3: CASSSDSSNQPQHF. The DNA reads TGTGCCAGCAGCTCCGACAGTAGCAATCAGCCCCAGCATTTT.